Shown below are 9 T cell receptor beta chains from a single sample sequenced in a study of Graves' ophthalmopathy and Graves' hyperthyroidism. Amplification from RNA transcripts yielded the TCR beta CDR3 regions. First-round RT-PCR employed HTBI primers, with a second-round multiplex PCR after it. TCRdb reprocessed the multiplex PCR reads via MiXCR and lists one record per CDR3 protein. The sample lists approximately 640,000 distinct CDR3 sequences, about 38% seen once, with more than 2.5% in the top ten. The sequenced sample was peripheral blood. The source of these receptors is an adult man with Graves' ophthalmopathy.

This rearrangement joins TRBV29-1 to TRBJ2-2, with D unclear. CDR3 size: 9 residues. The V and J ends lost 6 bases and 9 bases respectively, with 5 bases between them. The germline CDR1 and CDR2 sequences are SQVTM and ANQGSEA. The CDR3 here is CSVIRELFF. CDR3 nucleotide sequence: TGCAGCGTCATCCGGGAGCTGTTTTTT.

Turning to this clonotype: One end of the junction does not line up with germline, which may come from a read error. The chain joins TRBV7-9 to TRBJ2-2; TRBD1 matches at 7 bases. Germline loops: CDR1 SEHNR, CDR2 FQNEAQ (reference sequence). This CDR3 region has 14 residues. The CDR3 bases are TGCGCCAGCAGCCATGGGACAGAAACCGGGGAGCTGTTTTTT. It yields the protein CASSHGTETGELFF.

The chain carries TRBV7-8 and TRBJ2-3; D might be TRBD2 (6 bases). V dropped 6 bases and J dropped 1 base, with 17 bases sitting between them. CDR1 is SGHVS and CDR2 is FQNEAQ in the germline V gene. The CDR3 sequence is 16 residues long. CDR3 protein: CASRPGWGERTDTQYF. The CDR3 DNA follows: TGTGCCAGCAGGCCCGGGTGGGGGGAGCGCACAGATACGCAGTATTTT. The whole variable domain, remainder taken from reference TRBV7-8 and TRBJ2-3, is GAGVSQSPRYKVAKRGQDVALRCDPISGHVSLFWYQQALGQGPEFLTYFQNEAQLDKSGLPSDRFFAERPEGSVSTLKIQRTQQEDSAVYLCASRPGWGERTDTQYFGPGTRLTVL.

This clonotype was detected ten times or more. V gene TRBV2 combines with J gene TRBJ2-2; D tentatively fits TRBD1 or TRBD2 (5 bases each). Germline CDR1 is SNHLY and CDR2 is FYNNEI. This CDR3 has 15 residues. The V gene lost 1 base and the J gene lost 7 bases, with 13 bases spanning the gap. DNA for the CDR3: TGTGCCAGCAGTGAAGAAGGGACGGATTTCGGGGAGCTGTTTTTT. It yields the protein CASSEEGTDFGELFF.

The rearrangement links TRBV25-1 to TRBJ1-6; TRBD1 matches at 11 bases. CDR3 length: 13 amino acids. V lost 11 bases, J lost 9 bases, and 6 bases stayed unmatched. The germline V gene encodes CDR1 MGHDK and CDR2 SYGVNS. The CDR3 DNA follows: TGTGCCTTTCTCGGGACAGGGGGTTCACCCCTCCACTTT. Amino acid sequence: CAFLGTGGSPLHF. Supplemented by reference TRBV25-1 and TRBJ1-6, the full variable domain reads EADIYQTPRYLVIGTGKKITLECSQTMGHDKMYWYQQDPGMELHLIHYSYGVNSTEKGDLSSESTVSRIRTEHFPLTLESARPSHTSQYLCAFLGTGGSPLHFGNGTRLTVT.

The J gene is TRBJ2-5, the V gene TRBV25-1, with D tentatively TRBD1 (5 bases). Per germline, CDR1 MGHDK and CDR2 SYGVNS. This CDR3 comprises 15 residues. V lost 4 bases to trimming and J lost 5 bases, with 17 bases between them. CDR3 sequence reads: CASSARPQGWETQYF. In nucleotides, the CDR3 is TGTGCCAGCAGTGCCCGACCTCAGGGATGGGAGACCCAGTACTTC.

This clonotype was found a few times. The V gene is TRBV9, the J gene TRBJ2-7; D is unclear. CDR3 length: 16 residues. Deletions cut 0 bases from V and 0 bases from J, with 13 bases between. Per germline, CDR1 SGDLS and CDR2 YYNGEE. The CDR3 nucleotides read TGTGCCAGCAGCGTAGATGGCAGGTGGGCCTCCTACGAGCAGTACTTC. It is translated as CASSVDGRWASYEQYF.

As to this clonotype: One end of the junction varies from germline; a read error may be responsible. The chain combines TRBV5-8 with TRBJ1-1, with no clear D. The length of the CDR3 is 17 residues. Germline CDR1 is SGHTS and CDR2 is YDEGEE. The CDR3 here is CASSRETMDFLGTEAFF. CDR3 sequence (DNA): TGCGCCAGCAGCCGCGAAACTATGGACTTCCTAGGCACTGAAGCTTTCTTT.

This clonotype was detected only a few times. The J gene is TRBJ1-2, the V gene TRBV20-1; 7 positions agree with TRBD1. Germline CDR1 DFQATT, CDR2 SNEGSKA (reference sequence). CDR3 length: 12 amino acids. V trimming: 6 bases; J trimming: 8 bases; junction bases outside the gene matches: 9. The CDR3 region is CSAGRGQRGYTF. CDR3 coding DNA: TGCAGTGCGGGGAGGGGGCAGCGCGGCTACACCTTC.